These 15 T cell receptor beta chains came from one sample sequenced in a study of PD-1 blockade in classical Hodgkin lymphoma. Each of the patients experienced relapse following autologous stem cell transplantation, and their brentuximab vedotin exposure differed. Profiled with immunoSEQ multiplex PCR; TCRdb holds only in-frame clones, not every one. Here the sample spans about 98,000 clones, approximately 92% being singletons. The input for sequencing was peripheral blood mononuclear cells (PBMCs), taken at baseline. The receptor source for this set is a human donor with classical Hodgkin lymphoma.

The gene calls are TRBV5-1 and TRBJ2-2; D is unresolved. V lost 5 bases to trimming and J lost 0 bases, with 11 bases between them. This CDR3 is built from 15 residues. CDR1 and CDR2 from the germline V gene are SGHRS and YFSETQ. CDR3 DNA sequence: TGCGCCAGCAGGGTGGACCCCGCGAACACCGGGGAGCTGTTTTTT. Translating gives CASRVDPANTGELFF.

The chain links TRBV28 to TRBJ1-1; maybe TRBD1 (5 bases). Germline-derived CDR1 and CDR2 are MDHEN and SYDVKM. V lost 6 bases and J lost 10, with 15 bases in between. The CDR3 is made up of 12 amino acids. CDR3 loop: CASSGGRGGAFF. CDR3 in DNA: TGTGCCAGCAGCGGGGGGAGGGGTGGAGCTTTCTTT. Drawing the rest from reference TRBV28 and TRBJ1-1, the complete variable domain is DVKVTQSSRYLVKRTGEKVFLECVQDMDHENMFWYRQDPGLGLRLIYFSYDVKMKEKGDIPEGYSVSREKKERFSLILESASTNQTSMYLCASSGGRGGAFFGQGTRLTVV.

The gene calls are TRBV11-2 and TRBJ1-1; D uncertain. Germline-derived CDR1 and CDR2 are SGHAT and FQNNGV. Trimming took off 2 bases at V and 0 bases at J, with 7 bases between the two ends. The CDR3 is 14 residues long. In DNA form, the CDR3 reads TGTGCCAGCAGCTTAACGACCATGAACACTGAAGCTTTCTTT. Translated, it gives CASSLTTMNTEAFF.

The chain employs TRBV30 and TRBJ1-2; TRBD1 is a possible D gene (5 bases). Germline CDR1 GTSNPN, CDR2 SVGIG (reference sequence). V was pared by 8 bases and J by 8 bases, with 27 bases between. The CDR3 has 15 residues. The CDR3 sequence is CAGSGRGQGTSGYTF. CDR3 nucleotides: TGTGCCGGCTCAGGACGGGGTCAGGGTACAAGCGGCTACACCTTC.

The V gene is TRBV5-1, the J gene TRBJ1-1; D not certain. There are 14 residues in the CDR3. Trimming left V 4 bases short and J 1 base short, with 11 bases between. From germline, CDR1 is SGHRS and CDR2 YFSETQ. Written as DNA, the CDR3 is TGCGCCAGCAGCCCGGTCCAGAGGAACACTGAAGCTTTCTTT. Translated: CASSPVQRNTEAFF.

The J gene is TRBJ1-4, the V gene TRBV19; 7 bases fit TRBD1. This CDR3 contains 15 residues. The V and J ends lost 6 bases and 3 bases, in that order; junction bases with no gene match: 7. Germline CDR1 reads LNHDA; CDR2 reads SQIVND (reference sequence). In DNA, the CDR3 is TGTGCCAGTAGCAGCAGGGGGTCACCTAATGAAAAACTGTTTTTT. This encodes CASSSRGSPNEKLFF.

A single count supports this clone. This chain connects TRBV7-6 to TRBJ2-2; 7 bases agree with TRBD1. V lost 3 bases to trimming and J lost 7 bases; unmatched junction nucleotides: 11. This CDR3 region has 16 residues. Per the germline V gene, CDR1 is SGHVS and CDR2 is FNYEAQ. The CDR3 sequence: CASSFLTTGPSGELFF. CDR3 coding DNA: TGTGCCAGCAGCTTTCTTACGACAGGGCCGAGCGGGGAGCTGTTTTTT.

This chain links TRBV18 with TRBJ1-5; D not certain. Trimming took off 1 base at V and 5 bases at J, with 6 bases between the two ends. Germline values: CDR1 KGHSH, CDR2 LQKENI. The length of the CDR3 is 13 residues. In DNA form, the CDR3 reads TGTGCCAGCTCACCACTGTGGGATCAGCCCCAGCATTTT. This encodes CASSPLWDQPQHF.

The rearrangement joins TRBV6-1 to TRBJ2-5; 7 positions match TRBD2. V was pared by 3 bases and J by 5 bases, with 12 bases of the junction left unmatched. This CDR3 region has 16 residues. Looked up from germline, CDR1 is MNHNS and CDR2 is SASEGT. CDR3 coding DNA: TGTGCCAGCAGTGAGTTGGTAGCGGGCTCGGGGGAGACCCAGTACTTC. The encoded protein is CASSELVAGSGETQYF.

V and J are TRBV6-6 and TRBJ1-6; the match to TRBD1 covers 8 bases. This CDR3 is 16 amino acids long. The junction had 6 bases not matched to a gene; V was cut back by 2 bases and J by 6 bases. CDR1 is MNHNY and CDR2 is SVGAGI in the germline V gene (reference sequence). CDR3 in amino acids: CASSYPTGEGNSPLHF. CDR3 DNA: TGTGCCAGCAGTTACCCGACAGGGGAGGGTAATTCACCCCTCCACTTT.

The chain recombines TRBV28 with TRBJ1-5, with 7 bases identical to TRBD1. V lost 1 base, J lost 7 bases, and 4 bases stayed unmatched. Germline values: CDR1 MDHEN, CDR2 SYDVKM. CDR3 length equals 14 residues. The CDR3 here is CASSLSDRFQPQHF. The CDR3 DNA is TGTGCCAGCAGTTTATCGGACAGGTTCCAGCCCCAGCATTTT. The full variable domain, its missing parts supplied by reference TRBV28 and TRBJ1-5, is DVKVTQSSRYLVKRTGEKVFLECVQDMDHENMFWYRQDPGLGLRLIYFSYDVKMKEKGDIPEGYSVSREKKERFSLILESASTNQTSMYLCASSLSDRFQPQHFGDGTRLSIL.

This clone appeared once. V usage is TRBV29-1 and J usage is TRBJ2-1; 9 positions match TRBD1. The length of the CDR3 is 14 residues. CDR1 is SQVTM, CDR2 ANQGSEA, per germline. V trimming: 6 bases; J trimming: 5 bases; junction bases outside the gene matches: 8. CDR3 nucleotides: TGCAGCGTGCCTCTGGGACAGGGCGACAATGAGCAGTTCTTC. It translates to CSVPLGQGDNEQFF.

The chain has TRBV7-9 and TRBJ2-7, with TRBD1 as a possible D gene (6 bases). The CDR3 contains 12 residues. Germline V CDR1 and CDR2: SEHNR, FQNEAQ (reference sequence). Trimming left V 4 bases short and J 5 bases short, with 9 bases between. The chain's CDR3 is CASSSHRDEQYF. The DNA of the CDR3 is TGTGCCAGCAGCTCCCACAGGGACGAGCAGTACTTC.

The V gene is TRBV13, the J gene TRBJ2-5; 9 nucleotides agree with TRBD1. The trim removed 5 bases at V and 4 bases at J, leaving 5 bases unmatched. Germline lookup yields CDR1 PRHDT and CDR2 FYEKMQ (reference sequence). The CDR3 consists of 14 residues. The CDR3 loop is CASSRQGGGETQYF. The CDR3 DNA sequence: TGTGCCAGCAGCCGACAGGGGGGAGGAGAGACCCAGTACTTC.

The rearrangement uses TRBV18 and TRBJ2-5; no definite D call. CDR1 and CDR2 (germline): KGHSH, LQKENI. The V end was cut by 4 bases, the J end by 2 bases, with 8 bases between. This CDR3 is 13 amino acids long. The CDR3 nucleotides read TGTGCCAGCTCACTAGAGTTACAAGAGACCCAGTACTTC. Its translation: CASSLELQETQYF.